These 29 T cell receptor beta chains share one sample of origin, sequenced in a study of T cell repertoires in cytomegalovirus infection. TCRdb reprocessed the reads with MiXCR, giving one entry per CDR3 protein. The repertoire holds under 850,000 distinct CDR3 sequences, with around 35% as singletons. For these receptors, no antigen is known. The source was cultured PBMCs, collected from culture after CMV antigen stimulation. The receptors were sampled from a human donor in good health (CMV status not recorded). Some clones in this sample may be carry-over from other donors' samples.

This chain joins TRBV27 and TRBJ2-1, with D unclear. Trimming shortened V by 7 bases and J by 9 bases, and 10 bases separated the two germline ends. Germline V gene lookup returns CDR1 MNHEY and CDR2 SMNVEV (reference sequence). CDR3 length: 11 amino acids. The CDR3: CASISSREQFF. DNA of the CDR3: TGTGCCAGCATCTCGTCACGTGAGCAGTTCTTC.

This clonotype was seen a handful of times. V is TRBV14 and J is TRBJ2-1; the match to TRBD2 covers 7 bases. Losses at the gene ends were 4 bases for V and 10 bases for J; bases not matched to a gene: 7. The CDR3 has 13 amino acids. Germline lookup yields CDR1 SGHDN and CDR2 FVKESK. For the CDR3, the DNA is TGTGCCAGCAGCCGAGGACGGGGGGACGAGCAGTTCTTC. Translating gives CASSRGRGDEQFF. Combining the CDR3 with reference TRBV14 and TRBJ2-1 gives the whole variable domain EAGVTQFPSHSVIEKGQTVTLRCDPISGHDNLYWYRRVMGKEIKFLLHFVKESKQDESGMPNNRFLAERTGGTYSTLKVQPAELEDSGVYFCASSRGRGDEQFFGPGTRLTVL.

This clonotype was picked up many times. This rearrangement joins TRBV7-2 to TRBJ1-6, with D tentatively TRBD1 (5 bases). This CDR3 has 15 residues. Trimming took 5 bases from V and 10 from J, leaving 18 bases between them. The germline V gene has CDR1 SGHTA and CDR2 FQGNSA. The CDR3 DNA reads as TGTGCCAGCAGCCGCGGACATCGTCAAGGGTCACCCCTCCACTTT. Protein: CASSRGHRQGSPLHF.

The chain couples TRBV6-2 or TRBV6-3 to TRBJ2-1; 7 nucleotides align to TRBD2. The CDR3 consists of 16 residues. In germline, CDR1 is MNHEY, CDR2 SVGEGT. Trimming cost V 6 bases and J 0 bases; bases outside gene matches: 8. For the CDR3, the DNA is TGTGCCAGCAGAGCCCCTGGCGGGAGCTCCTACAATGAGCAGTTCTTC. Translation gives CASRAPGGSSYNEQFF.

V and J are TRBV10-3 and TRBJ1-1; no clear D. V shed 5 bases and J shed 1 base, with 11 bases lying between them. Germline assignment: CDR1 ENHRY and CDR2 SYGVKD. CDR3 size: 14 residues. The chain's CDR3 is CAISSSTENTEAFF. The CDR3, as DNA: TGTGCCATCAGTTCATCTACAGAGAACACTGAAGCTTTCTTT.

This clonotype was observed a handful of times. The rearrangement joins TRBV29-1 to TRBJ2-3, with 9 nucleotides matching TRBD2. With 7 bases clipped from V and 6 bases from J, the junction kept 17 bases outside the gene matches. Looked up from germline, CDR1 is SQVTM and CDR2 is ANQGSEA. This CDR3 is 16 amino acids long. CDR3 in amino acids: CSATQVRGRARDTQYF. The CDR3 DNA reads TGCAGCGCTACCCAGGTCCGCGGGAGGGCCAGGGATACGCAGTATTTT.

V is TRBV23-1 and J is TRBJ1-2; TRBD1 matches 10 bases. TRBV23-1 is flagged as an ORF with uncertain function. Trimming took 0 bases from V and 2 from J; bases not matched to a gene: 9. The CDR3 has 18 amino acids. The CDR3 reads CASSQSSGQGNSNYGYTF. Here the CDR3 DNA reads TGCGCCAGCAGTCAATCGTCGGGACAGGGGAATTCCAACTATGGCTACACCTTC.

CDR3 amino acids: CASSLAGGTTGELFF. As DNA, the CDR3 is TGTGCCAGCAGCTTAGCAGGGGGGACCACCGGGGAGCTGTTTTTT. The chain recombines TRBV7-9 with TRBJ2-2; D assignment may be TRBD1 or TRBD2 (6 bases each). The CDR3 is made up of 15 amino acids. Deletions cut 0 bases from V and 4 bases from J, with 9 bases between. Germline V gene data show CDR1 as SEHNR and CDR2 as FQNEAQ (reference sequence). The full variable domain, its missing parts supplied by reference TRBV7-9 and TRBJ2-2, is DTGVSQNPRHKITKRGQNVTFRCDPISEHNRLYWYRQTLGQGPEFLTYFQNEAQLEKSRLLSDRFSAERPKGSFSTLEIQRTEQGDSAMYLCASSLAGGTTGELFFGEGSRLTVL.

This clonotype was seen a handful of times. The rearrangement joins TRBV18 to TRBJ1-6, with D hard to call. CDR1 and CDR2 from the germline V gene are KGHSH and LQKENI. V lost 2 bases and J 4 bases, leaving 9 bases between the germline ends. The CDR3 extends over 15 amino acids. CDR3 region: CASSPNGGYNSPLHF. CDR3 sequence (DNA): TGTGCCAGCTCACCAAATGGAGGGTATAATTCACCCCTCCACTTT.

Note on this clonotype: Since a much larger clone is just one base distant, this may be a read error. This sequence joins TRBV7-2 and TRBJ2-3; D gene uncertain. The CDR3 is made up of 14 amino acids. Trimming removed 3 bases from V and 2 bases from J, with 9 bases in between. CDR1 and CDR2 (germline): SGHTA, FQGNSA. CDR3 amino acids: CASSFGIPTDTQYF. The CDR3 DNA reads TGTGCCAGCAGCTTCGGCATTCCCACAGATACGCAGTATTTT.

The chain has TRBV11-2 and TRBJ2-5; 8 bases are shared with TRBD2. This CDR3 spans 14 amino acids. The ends lost 5 bases at V and 5 bases at J; junction bases unmatched: 7. Germline CDR1 and CDR2: SGHAT and FQNNGV. CDR3 in amino acids: CASSRGGVPETQYF. For the CDR3, the DNA is TGTGCCAGCAGCCGGGGGGGGGTCCCGGAGACCCAGTACTTC.

The CDR3 coding sequence is TGTGCCAGCAGTTTATTCCGGGACAGGAATTCACCCCTCCACTTT. It yields the protein CASSLFRDRNSPLHF. The chain links TRBV27 to TRBJ1-6; 8 bases match TRBD1. Trimming took 1 base from V and 7 from J; bases not matched to a gene: 3. CDR1 is MNHEY and CDR2 is SMNVEV in the germline V gene (reference sequence). The CDR3 has 15 residues.

CDR3 in DNA: TGCAGCGTTGAAACCCCTCGGACTAGCGGCCAGCAGACCCAGTACTTC. Translating gives CSVETPRTSGQQTQYF. The chain joins TRBV29-1 to TRBJ2-5; 10 bases are shared with TRBD2. Per germline, CDR1 SQVTM and CDR2 ANQGSEA. The CDR3 sequence is 16 residues long. Trimming cost V 2 bases and J 6 bases; bases outside gene matches: 12.

The CDR3 DNA sequence: TGCGCCAGCAGCCTGGGACTGAGCTATGGCTACACCTTC. Protein: CASSLGLSYGYTF. This chain links TRBV5-1 with TRBJ1-2; tentatively, D is TRBD1 (5 bases). This CDR3 comprises 13 residues. Looked up from germline, CDR1 is SGHRS and CDR2 is YFSETQ. The V end lost 4 bases, the J end lost 4 bases, and 11 bases lay between the germline ends.

The chain links TRBV5-1 to TRBJ2-5; TRBD1 agrees at 8 bases. The trim removed 4 bases at V and 2 bases at J, leaving 7 bases unmatched. Germline V gene lookup returns CDR1 SGHRS and CDR2 YFSETQ. This CDR3 contains 15 residues. The CDR3 spells CASSPDRATQETQYF. The CDR3 bases are TGCGCCAGCAGCCCGGACAGGGCCACACAAGAGACCCAGTACTTC. The full variable domain, with the rest looked up from reference TRBV5-1 and TRBJ2-5, is KAGVTQTPRYLIKTRGQQVTLSCSPISGHRSVSWYQQTPGQGLQFLFEYFSETQRNKGNFPGRFSGRQFSNSRSEMNVSTLELGDSALYLCASSPDRATQETQYFGPGTRLLVL.

This clonotype was picked up a small number of times. This chain uses TRBV24-1 with TRBJ2-1, with 12 bases identical to TRBD2. CDR1 KGHDR and CDR2 SFDVKD come from the germline V gene. This CDR3 comprises 19 residues. Trimming took 2 bases from V and 1 from J; bases not matched to a gene: 8. The CDR3 loop is CATSDSRLAGERSYNEQFF. The CDR3 DNA follows: TGTGCCACCAGTGATTCCCGACTAGCGGGAGAAAGGTCCTACAATGAGCAGTTCTTC.

The chain carries TRBV6-2 or TRBV6-3 and TRBJ2-7; TRBD1 matches at 11 bases. CDR3 length: 13 residues. Germline V gene sequence: CDR1 MNHEY, CDR2 SVGEGT. The chain's CDR3 is CVTGQGATVEQYF. The CDR3 bases are TGTGTCACTGGACAGGGGGCGACCGTGGAGCAGTACTTC.

As for this clonotype: Mismatch with germline at one junction end may stem from a read error. V gene TRBV5-6 combines with J gene TRBJ2-5; D is possibly TRBD2 (5 bases). Germline CDR1 SGHDT, CDR2 YYEEEE. CDR3 length equals 11 residues. Written as DNA, the CDR3 is TGCGCCAGCGGAATACAAGAGACCCAGTACTTC. Amino acids: CASGIQETQYF.

A few counts support this clonotype. At one end, the junction sequence differs from germline, possibly due to a read error. This rearrangement joins TRBV7-9 to TRBJ2-7; D is unclear. The CDR3 totals 13 residues. Per the germline V gene, CDR1 is SEHNR and CDR2 is FQNEAQ (reference sequence). CDR3 sequence reads: CASTINSSPALDF. As DNA, the CDR3 is TGTGCCAGCACCATAAATAGTTCCCCCGCTTTGGACTTC.

In its sample, this clonotype was seen many times. The V gene is TRBV7-2, the J gene TRBJ2-3, with 15 bases identical to TRBD2. J gave up 7 bases and V 4 bases, and 12 bases lay outside the gene matches. The germline gives CDR1 SGHTA, CDR2 FQGNSA. The CDR3 runs to 18 residues. CDR3 amino acids: CASSSGTGTSGRLNTQYF. CDR3 bases: TGTGCCAGCAGCTCCGGTACCGGGACTAGCGGGAGGTTGAATACGCAGTATTTT. The whole variable domain, filled in from reference TRBV7-2 and TRBJ2-3, reads GAGVSQSPSNKVTEKGKDVELRCDPISGHTALYWYRQSLGQGLEFLIYFQGNSAPDKSGLPSDRFSAERTGGSVSTLTIQRTQQEDSAVYLCASSSGTGTSGRLNTQYFGPGTRLTVL.

There are a few counts of this clonotype. V and J are TRBV5-5 and TRBJ2-5; 7 nucleotides align to TRBD1. Germline CDR1 reads SGHKS; CDR2 reads YYEKEE (reference sequence). Trimming cost V 3 bases and J 5 bases; bases outside gene matches: 10. The CDR3 has 15 residues. The CDR3 nucleotides are TGTGCCAGCAGCTACAGGGGCAGCATTTTGGAGACCCAGTACTTC. Its protein is CASSYRGSILETQYF.

The chain recombines TRBV7-6 with TRBJ2-3; D is unresolved. The V and J ends lost 0 bases and 2 bases respectively, with 9 bases between them. Germline V gene data show CDR1 as SGHVS and CDR2 as FNYEAQ. The CDR3 has 15 residues. The CDR3 spells CASSLANSFTDTQYF. In DNA form, the CDR3 reads TGTGCCAGCAGCTTAGCAAACTCATTCACAGATACGCAGTATTTT.

The V call is TRBV2, the J call TRBJ1-1, with TRBD1 matching 8 bases. Germline CDR1 and CDR2: SNHLY and FYNNEI. V gave up 7 bases and J gave up 0 bases; unmatched junction bases: 7. CDR3 length: 15 residues. CDR3 amino acids: CASTRQGAMNTEAFF. The CDR3 nucleotides read TGTGCCAGCACCAGGCAGGGGGCGATGAACACTGAAGCTTTCTTT.

This clonotype was found many times. The chain carries TRBV7-8 and TRBJ2-3; TRBD2 agrees at 9 bases. The CDR3 length is 16 residues. V gave up 5 bases and J gave up 0 bases; unmatched junction bases: 6. Per the germline V gene, CDR1 is SGHVS and CDR2 is FQNEAQ. The CDR3 sequence: CASSTRLADSTDTQYF. CDR3 nucleotides: TGTGCCAGCAGCACCCGACTAGCGGATAGCACAGATACGCAGTATTTT.

This clonotype was picked up a small number of times. The chain links TRBV7-2 to TRBJ1-2; D not certain. Germline V gives CDR1 SGHTA, CDR2 FQGNSA. Trimming shortened V by 3 bases and J by 5 bases, and 7 bases separated the two germline ends. The CDR3 extends over 12 amino acids. The DNA for the CDR3 is TGTGCCAGCAGCTTGGACGCTTATGGCTACACCTTC. Translating gives CASSLDAYGYTF.

This clonotype has only a few counts. This chain links TRBV6-1 with TRBJ2-7; 7 bases align to TRBD1. The CDR3 consists of 15 residues. Germline V gives CDR1 MNHNS, CDR2 SASEGT. The V and J ends lost 10 bases and 2 bases, in that order; junction bases with no gene match: 14. The CDR3 DNA reads TGTGCCACCCAATCGGACAGGAACTCGGCCTACGAGCAGTACTTC. This sequence encodes CATQSDRNSAYEQYF.

The chain combines TRBV20-1 with TRBJ2-7, with 7 bases identical to TRBD1. J was trimmed by 6 bases and V by 7 bases; bases with no gene match: 6. Germline-derived CDR1 and CDR2 are DFQATT and SNEGSKA (reference sequence). CDR3 length equals 11 residues. The CDR3 sequence is CSVDRALEQYF. The CDR3 nucleotides read TGCAGTGTTGACAGGGCTCTCGAGCAGTACTTC.

This clonotype was observed a handful of times. This rearrangement joins TRBV6-2 or TRBV6-3 to TRBJ1-2, with 7 bases that match TRBD1. CDR1 and CDR2 (germline): MNHEY, SVGEGT. This CDR3 spans 14 amino acids. J gave up 4 bases and V 6 bases, and 8 bases lay outside the gene matches. CDR3 sequence reads: CASSHRDSSYGYTF. Written as DNA, the CDR3 is TGTGCCAGCAGCCACCGGGACAGCAGCTATGGCTACACCTTC.

The J gene is TRBJ2-5, the V gene TRBV28; no definite D call. The CDR3 contains 12 residues. V lost 6 bases, J lost 5 bases, and 10 bases lay in between. Germline V lookup: CDR1 MDHEN, CDR2 SYDVKM. CDR3 region: CASSSVDETQYF. CDR3 sequence (DNA): TGTGCCAGCAGCTCGGTCGACGAGACCCAGTACTTC.